This is a list of T cell receptor beta chains from one sample in a study of blood T cell repertoires in COVID-19. Measured with immunoSEQ multiplex PCR; TCRdb has only the in-frame clones, and not every one. The data show about 58,000 clones, with around 78% seen just once and 4.5% to 6% held by the top ten. Input material: peripheral blood. The receptors were gathered from a human donor in a cohort sampled during active COVID-19. The CDR3 runs from the conserved cysteine through the conserved F or W. The D gene is left open where the match is weak. Clone size is stated in some rows and not others, as once, few, many or a class when expanded.

abundance: .
v_gene: TRBV5-1
j_gene: TRBJ1-1
d_gene: .
CDR3aa: CASSLALMTVNTEAFF
CDR3nt: TGCGCCAGCAGCTTGGCCCTCATGACAGTGAACACTGAAGCTTTCTTT

abundance: .
v_gene: TRBV19
j_gene: TRBJ2-7
d_gene: TRBD1
CDR3aa: CASSIVGQAAYEQYF
CDR3nt: TGTGCCAGTAGTATAGTGGGACAGGCGGCCTACGAGCAGTACTTC

abundance: .
v_gene: TRBV27
j_gene: TRBJ2-5
d_gene: .
CDR3aa: CASSLVGGAETQYF
CDR3nt: TGTGCCAGCAGTTTAGTCGGTGGGGCAGAGACCCAGTACTTC

abundance: .
v_gene: TRBV20-1
j_gene: TRBJ2-5
d_gene: TRBD2
CDR3aa: CSASSSGSAQETQYF
CDR3nt: TGCAGTGCTAGTTCCAGCGGGAGTGCCCAAGAGACCCAGTACTTC

abundance: .
v_gene: TRBV7-8
j_gene: TRBJ2-7
d_gene: .
CDR3aa: CASSSRPIGNEFYEQYF
CDR3nt: TGTGCCAGCAGCTCTAGACCTATCGGAAATGAATTCTACGAGCAGTACTTC

abundance: .
v_gene: TRBV2
j_gene: TRBJ1-4
d_gene: .
CDR3aa: CASSDLGHPVLSNEKLFF
CDR3nt: TGTGCCAGCAGTGACTTGGGACATCCCGTTCTGTCGAATGAAAAACTGTTTTTT

abundance: .
v_gene: TRBV5-6
j_gene: TRBJ2-2
d_gene: .
CDR3aa: CASSLASAGVTGELFF
CDR3nt: TGTGCCAGCAGCTTGGCCTCAGCGGGCGTTACCGGGGAGCTGTTTTTT

abundance: .
v_gene: TRBV28
j_gene: TRBJ2-7
d_gene: .
CDR3aa: CASRRPQGRYEQYF
CDR3nt: TGTGCCAGCAGGAGGCCGCAGGGGAGATACGAGCAGTACTTC

abundance: .
v_gene: TRBV6-1
j_gene: TRBJ1-5
d_gene: TRBD1
CDR3aa: CASSVHGQGAGQPQHF
CDR3nt: TGTGCCAGCAGTGTACATGGACAGGGGGCAGGACAGCCCCAGCATTTT

abundance: .
v_gene: TRBV5-5
j_gene: TRBJ2-7
d_gene: TRBD2
CDR3aa: CASSSPGTSGRVHISYEQYF
CDR3nt: TGTGCCAGCAGCTCGCCCGGGACTAGCGGGAGGGTCCACATCTCCTACGAGCAGTACTTC

abundance: .
v_gene: TRBV7-9
j_gene: TRBJ2-7
d_gene: .
CDR3aa: CASSFTSSQGQYF
CDR3nt: TGTGCCAGCAGCTTTACTAGTTCCCAAGGGCAGTACTTC

abundance: .
v_gene: TRBV14
j_gene: TRBJ1-1
d_gene: TRBD1
CDR3aa: CASSQAEQGVAEAFF
CDR3nt: TGTGCCAGCAGCCAAGCGGAACAGGGGGTCGCTGAAGCTTTCTTT

abundance: .
v_gene: TRBV5-1
j_gene: TRBJ2-6
d_gene: .
CDR3aa: CASTEQPSGANVLTF
CDR3nt: TGCGCCAGCACCGAACAGCCCTCTGGGGCCAACGTCCTGACTTTC

abundance: .
v_gene: TRBV27
j_gene: TRBJ2-7
d_gene: .
CDR3aa: CASSSRTGSYEQYF
CDR3nt: TGTGCCAGCAGTTCGAGGACGGGGTCCTACGAGCAGTACTTC

abundance: few
v_gene: TRBV5-8
j_gene: TRBJ2-6
d_gene: .
CDR3aa: CASRRQPGVGANVLTF
CDR3nt: TGTGCCAGCAGGCGCCAGCCAGGGGTAGGGGCCAACGTCCTGACTTTC

abundance: .
v_gene: TRBV9
j_gene: TRBJ2-7
d_gene: .
CDR3aa: CASSVGPGGFSSYEQYF
CDR3nt: TGTGCCAGCAGCGTAGGCCCAGGAGGCTTTAGCTCCTACGAGCAGTACTTC

abundance: .
v_gene: TRBV5-4
j_gene: TRBJ1-4
d_gene: .
CDR3aa: CASSLRAQGNEKLFF
CDR3nt: TGTGCCAGCAGCTTGCGGGCTCAGGGTAATGAAAAACTGTTTTTT

abundance: .
v_gene: TRBV6-5
j_gene: TRBJ2-7
d_gene: TRBD1
CDR3aa: CASRPSRAGGHEQYF
CDR3nt: TGTGCCAGCAGGCCCAGTAGGGCAGGGGGCCACGAGCAGTACTTC

abundance: .
v_gene: TRBV7-6
j_gene: TRBJ2-3
d_gene: TRBD2
CDR3aa: CASSLVGTSSRTDTQYF
CDR3nt: TGTGCCAGCAGCTTAGTTGGGACTAGCTCCCGCACAGATACGCAGTATTTT

abundance: once
v_gene: TRBV11-1
j_gene: TRBJ1-1
d_gene: .
CDR3aa: CASSLGPRGKTEAFF
CDR3nt: TGTGCCAGCAGCTTAGGTCCCAGGGGAAAAACTGAAGCTTTCTTT

abundance: .
v_gene: TRBV24-1
j_gene: TRBJ2-7
d_gene: .
CDR3aa: CATSDPDSRSHYEQYF
CDR3nt: TGTGCCACCAGTGACCCAGACAGCAGAAGCCACTACGAGCAGTACTTC

abundance: .
v_gene: TRBV6-5
j_gene: TRBJ2-7
d_gene: TRBD1
CDR3aa: CASSYSPGQPYEQYF
CDR3nt: TGTGCCAGCAGTTACTCACCGGGACAGCCCTACGAGCAGTACTTC

abundance: once
v_gene: TRBV13
j_gene: TRBJ2-7
d_gene: TRBD2
CDR3aa: CASSLALAGGEQYF
CDR3nt: TGTGCCAGCAGCTTAGCACTAGCGGGGGGCGAGCAGTACTTC

abundance: .
v_gene: TRBV5-1
j_gene: TRBJ2-7
d_gene: TRBD2
CDR3aa: CASSLVSGGTSYEQYF
CDR3nt: TGCGCCAGCAGCTTGGTTAGCGGGGGGACTTCCTACGAGCAGTACTTC

abundance: few
v_gene: TRBV3-1/TRBV3-2
j_gene: TRBJ1-6
d_gene: TRBD1
CDR3aa: CASSQATGVYGSPLHF
CDR3nt: TGTGCCAGCAGCCAAGCTACAGGGGTTTATGGTTCACCCCTCCACTTT

abundance: .
v_gene: TRBV5-1
j_gene: TRBJ2-2
d_gene: TRBD2
CDR3aa: CATSGGETGELFF
CDR3nt: TGCGCCACCTCGGGAGGGGAAACCGGGGAGCTGTTTTTT

abundance: .
v_gene: TRBV3-1/TRBV3-2
j_gene: TRBJ1-1
d_gene: TRBD1
CDR3aa: CASSQDPQGETEAFF
CDR3nt: TGTGCCAGCAGCCAAGATCCTCAGGGGGAGACTGAAGCTTTCTTT

abundance: .
v_gene: TRBV13
j_gene: TRBJ1-2
d_gene: .
CDR3aa: CASSLGRVYYGYTF
CDR3nt: TGTGCCAGCAGCTTAGGCAGGGTTTACTATGGCTACACCTTC

abundance: .
v_gene: TRBV6-2/TRBV6-3
j_gene: TRBJ2-7
d_gene: TRBD2
CDR3aa: CASSYSPSGIYEQYF
CDR3nt: TGTGCCAGCAGTTACTCCCCTAGCGGGATCTACGAGCAGTACTTC

abundance: .
v_gene: TRBV7-9
j_gene: TRBJ2-7
d_gene: TRBD1
CDR3aa: CASSPGTGWGEQYF
CDR3nt: TGTGCCAGCAGCCCAGGGACAGGGTGGGGCGAGCAGTACTTC

abundance: .
v_gene: TRBV4-1
j_gene: TRBJ1-2
d_gene: .
CDR3aa: CASSLIYPGSYGYTF
CDR3nt: TGCGCCAGCAGCCTTATTTACCCCGGGTCCTATGGCTACACCTTC

abundance: .
v_gene: TRBV7-8
j_gene: TRBJ2-7
d_gene: .
CDR3aa: CASSLGTAEQYF
CDR3nt: TGTGCCAGCAGCTTAGGCACAGCTGAGCAGTACTTC

abundance: .
v_gene: TRBV7-8
j_gene: TRBJ1-6
d_gene: .
CDR3aa: CASSLGPENSPLHF
CDR3nt: TGTGCCAGCAGCTTAGGGCCGGAGAATTCACCCCTCCACTTT

abundance: .
v_gene: TRBV7-9
j_gene: TRBJ1-2
d_gene: .
CDR3aa: CASRPLMGLDGYTF
CDR3nt: TGTGCCAGCAGGCCGCTGATGGGGCTTGATGGCTACACCTTC

abundance: .
v_gene: TRBV7-7
j_gene: TRBJ2-1
d_gene: TRBD2
CDR3aa: CASSPGGGNEQFF
CDR3nt: TGTGCTAGCAGCCCGGGCGGGGGTAATGAGCAGTTCTTC

abundance: .
v_gene: TRBV7-2
j_gene: TRBJ1-2
d_gene: .
CDR3aa: CASSSFLAPTGYTF
CDR3nt: TGTGCCAGCAGCTCCTTTTTGGCTCCCACCGGCTACACCTTC

abundance: .
v_gene: TRBV18
j_gene: TRBJ1-3
d_gene: TRBD1
CDR3aa: CASSSQGLSSGNTIYF
CDR3nt: TGTGCCAGCTCATCACAGGGGTTGAGCTCTGGAAACACCATATATTTT

abundance: few
v_gene: TRBV18
j_gene: TRBJ2-6
d_gene: .
CDR3aa: CASYAGTLASGANVLTF
CDR3nt: TGTGCCAGCTACGCCGGGACTCTGGCTTCTGGGGCCAACGTCCTGACTTTC

abundance: .
v_gene: TRBV11-2
j_gene: TRBJ1-2
d_gene: .
CDR3aa: CASSLGSVYGYTF
CDR3nt: TGTGCCAGCAGCCTAGGGAGTGTGTATGGCTACACCTTC

abundance: .
v_gene: TRBV5-1
j_gene: TRBJ2-7
d_gene: .
CDR3aa: CASSPGHLEEQYF
CDR3nt: TGCGCCAGCAGCCCCGGTCATCTAGAGGAGCAGTACTTC

abundance: .
v_gene: TRBV7-9
j_gene: TRBJ1-6
d_gene: .
CDR3aa: CASSPIYNSPLHF
CDR3nt: TGTGCCAGCAGCCCAATTTATAATTCACCCCTCCACTTT

abundance: .
v_gene: TRBV6-5
j_gene: TRBJ1-1
d_gene: .
CDR3aa: CASLTGPSNTEAFF
CDR3nt: TGTGCCAGCCTTACAGGACCCTCGAACACTGAAGCTTTCTTT

abundance: .
v_gene: TRBV11-2
j_gene: TRBJ1-4
d_gene: .
CDR3aa: CASSLGLATNEKLFF
CDR3nt: TGTGCCAGCAGCTTAGGTCTCGCAACTAATGAAAAACTGTTTTTT

abundance: .
v_gene: TRBV9
j_gene: TRBJ1-2
d_gene: .
CDR3aa: CASSASTQGLGYGYTF
CDR3nt: TGTGCCAGCAGCGCCTCAACCCAGGGCCTAGGCTATGGCTACACCTTC

abundance: .
v_gene: TRBV2
j_gene: TRBJ2-6
d_gene: TRBD1
CDR3aa: CASSEFWDSLSSGANVLTF
CDR3nt: TGTGCCAGCAGTGAGTTCTGGGACAGTCTAAGCTCTGGGGCCAACGTCCTGACTTTC

abundance: medium-sized
v_gene: TRBV30
j_gene: TRBJ1-4
d_gene: TRBD1
CDR3aa: CAWSPGTGFNEKLFF
CDR3nt: TGTGCCTGGTCCCCTGGGACAGGCTTTAATGAAAAACTGTTTTTT

abundance: .
v_gene: TRBV5-6
j_gene: TRBJ1-2
d_gene: .
CDR3aa: CASSFSTRGGYTF
CDR3nt: TGTGCCAGCAGCTTTAGCACTCGGGGTGGCTACACCTTC

abundance: .
v_gene: TRBV9
j_gene: TRBJ2-3
d_gene: TRBD2
CDR3aa: CASSDHLGRTSADTQYF
CDR3nt: TGTGCCAGCAGCGACCACCTCGGTCGGACTAGCGCAGATACGCAGTATTTT

abundance: .
v_gene: TRBV18
j_gene: TRBJ2-1
d_gene: .
CDR3aa: CASSHRGGTYNEQFF
CDR3nt: TGTGCCAGCTCACACAGGGGGGGCACCTACAATGAGCAGTTCTTC